The rows below give T cell receptor beta chains drawn from one sample of a study of T cells after yellow fever vaccination. One entry per CDR3 protein, called by TCRdb with MiXCR from the 5' RACE reads. The sample carries 200,000 or so distinct CDR3 sequences, 6% to 8% recorded once. The sequencing here drew on CD4+ T cells sorted from PBMCs, taken on the day of the yellow fever booster vaccination. All receptors come from a man younger than 45 who received the YFV17D yellow fever vaccine. The CDR3 runs from the conserved cysteine through the conserved F or W. A D gene is named only where the DNA matches it firmly. Expanded clones are given a class, and other clones once, few, many or no size at all.

J: TRBJ2-3; V: TRBV20-1; size: NA; D: NA; length: 11; DNA: TGCAGTGCTAGTAGAACAGATACGCAGTATTTT; CDR3: CSASRTDTQYF
J: TRBJ1-1; V: TRBV2; size: NA; D: NA; length: 11; DNA: TGTGCAGTTCGCGGAGACACTGAAGCTTTCTTT; CDR3: CAVRGDTEAFF
J: TRBJ2-1; V: TRBV4-2; size: few; D: NA; length: 13; DNA: TGTGCCAGCAGCCAGGATCTAGGGAATGAGCAGTTCTTC; CDR3: CASSQDLGNEQFF
J: TRBJ2-5; V: TRBV20-1; size: few; D: TRBD2; length: 14; DNA: TGCAGTGCTGGGGGACTAGCCCGGGGGGAGACCCAGTACTTC; CDR3: CSAGGLARGETQYF
J: TRBJ1-1; V: TRBV5-8; size: few; D: TRBD1; length: 15; DNA: TGTGCCAGCAGCACAGGACAGGGGCGGGACACTGAAGCTTTCTTT; CDR3: CASSTGQGRDTEAFF
J: TRBJ2-5; V: TRBV20-1; size: NA; D: NA; length: 16; DNA: TGCAGTGCTAGAGATCCCCGTGGGGGGAGTGGAGAGACCCAGTACTTC; CDR3: CSARDPRGGSGETQYF
J: TRBJ2-6; V: TRBV9; size: NA; D: NA; length: 15; DNA: TGTGCCAGCAGCGTACTAGGGGGAGGGGCCAACGTCCTGACTTTC; CDR3: CASSVLGGGANVLTF
J: TRBJ2-3; V: TRBV27; size: few; D: NA; length: 13; DNA: TGTGCCAGCAGTCGTGTGGGCACAGATACGCAGTATTTT; CDR3: CASSRVGTDTQYF
J: TRBJ2-7; V: TRBV20-1; size: many; D: TRBD2; length: 14; DNA: TGCAGTGCTAGCCCGCCTAGCGGGAGCTACGAGCAGTACTTC; CDR3: CSASPPSGSYEQYF
J: TRBJ2-3; V: TRBV20-1; size: many; D: NA; length: 14; DNA: TGCAGTGCTAGAGATCCCCTGGTCCGGATTACGCAGTATTTT; CDR3: CSARDPLVRITQYF
J: TRBJ2-3; V: TRBV7-2; size: NA; D: TRBD2; length: 17; DNA: TGTGCCAGCAGCTTAGGTGCCGGGACTATCAACACAGATACGCAGTATTTT; CDR3: CASSLGAGTINTDTQYF
J: TRBJ2-1; V: TRBV7-2; size: NA; D: NA; length: 13; DNA: TGTGCCAGCCGCCTAGCCGAACCAGGAAGGCAGTTCTTC; CDR3: CASRLAEPGRQFF
J: TRBJ2-7; V: TRBV5-6; size: few; D: NA; length: 14; DNA: TGTGCCAGCAGCTTGGTTTCGGGAGCGGGCGAGCAGTACTTC; CDR3: CASSLVSGAGEQYF
J: TRBJ2-1; V: TRBV5-1; size: few; D: NA; length: 14; DNA: TGCGCCAGCAGCTTGGAAGGGGCCTACAATGAGCAGTTCTTC; CDR3: CASSLEGAYNEQFF
J: TRBJ1-2; V: TRBV20-1; size: many; D: NA; length: 11; DNA: TGCAGTGCTAGATCCGCCCTTGGCTACACCTTC; CDR3: CSARSALGYTF
J: TRBJ2-7; V: TRBV20-1; size: once; D: TRBD2; length: 14; DNA: TGCAGTGCTAGTGGGCTAGCGGCCCCCTACGAGCAGTACTTC; CDR3: CSASGLAAPYEQYF
J: TRBJ2-1; V: TRBV24-1; size: many; D: TRBD1; length: 16; DNA: TGTGCCACCAGTGATTCACGGACAGGGGTGGGCAATGAGCAGTTCTTC; CDR3: CATSDSRTGVGNEQFF
J: TRBJ2-5; V: TRBV5-1; size: few; D: TRBD1; length: 17; DNA: TGCGCCAGCAGCCCCGGGGACAGGGGAGTGGCTGGAGAGACCCAGTACTTC; CDR3: CASSPGDRGVAGETQYF
J: TRBJ1-5; V: TRBV7-2; size: few; D: NA; length: 14; DNA: TGTGCCAGCAGCTCGGGCCATAGCAATCAGCCCCAGCATTTT; CDR3: CASSSGHSNQPQHF
J: TRBJ2-4; V: TRBV24-1; size: many; D: NA; length: 16; DNA: TGTGCCACCAGTGATTTGGAGAGGGTCCCCAAAAACATTCAGTACTTC; CDR3: CATSDLERVPKNIQYF
J: TRBJ2-1; V: TRBV20-1; size: NA; D: TRBD2; length: 14; DNA: TGCAGTGCTAGAGGGGGCGGGAGCAACAATGAGCAGTTCTTC; CDR3: CSARGGGSNNEQFF
J: TRBJ2-7; V: TRBV20-1; size: few; D: NA; length: 15; DNA: TGCAGTGCTAGAGATCAGGGGAGAGGGGTCTACGAGCAGTACTTC; CDR3: CSARDQGRGVYEQYF
J: TRBJ2-1; V: TRBV20-1; size: many; D: TRBD1; length: 11; DNA: TGCAGTGCTAAGGGGGCTCGTGAGCAGTTCTTC; CDR3: CSAKGAREQFF
J: TRBJ2-1; V: TRBV7-2; size: few; D: TRBD2; length: 16; DNA: TGTGCCAGCAGCTTAGGGGGGGGCGGGAGGCGCAATGAGCAGTTCTTC; CDR3: CASSLGGGGRRNEQFF
J: TRBJ1-1; V: TRBV18; size: many; D: TRBD1; length: 12; DNA: TGTGCCAGCGACAGGGCAGGGACTGAAGCTTTCTTT; CDR3: CASDRAGTEAFF
J: TRBJ2-2; V: TRBV14; size: many; D: TRBD1; length: 14; DNA: TGTGCCAGCAGCCGGGACAGGGGGATCGGGGAGCTGTTTTTT; CDR3: CASSRDRGIGELFF
J: TRBJ2-7; V: TRBV10-2; size: few; D: TRBD1; length: 17; DNA: TGCGCCAGCAGTGAGTCGTCTTCGGGACAGGGTCTCTACGAGCAGTACTTC; CDR3: CASSESSSGQGLYEQYF
J: TRBJ2-5; V: TRBV20-1; size: NA; D: TRBD2; length: 16; DNA: TGCAGTGCTAGATCCCCCCCAGCTAGCGGGAAAGAGACCCAGTACTTC; CDR3: CSARSPPASGKETQYF
J: TRBJ2-7; V: TRBV7-6; size: few; D: NA; length: 14; DNA: TGTGCCAGCAGCTTGCAAGGGCGCACCTACGAGCAGTACTTC; CDR3: CASSLQGRTYEQYF
J: TRBJ2-5; V: TRBV7-3; size: many; D: NA; length: 12; DNA: TGTGCCAGCAGCTCTCCTCAAGAGACCCAGTACTTC; CDR3: CASSSPQETQYF
J: TRBJ2-7; V: TRBV19; size: NA; D: NA; length: 14; DNA: TGTGCCAGTAGTACCCGACTGGCCTCCTACGAGCAGTACTTC; CDR3: CASSTRLASYEQYF
J: TRBJ2-6; V: TRBV7-2; size: many; D: NA; length: 16; DNA: TGTGCCAGCAGCTTAATGTGGGGGTCTGGGGCCAACGTCCTGACTTTC; CDR3: CASSLMWGSGANVLTF
J: TRBJ2-1; V: TRBV7-2; size: NA; D: NA; length: 14; DNA: TGTGCCAGCAGCTTAGCGAGCCTCGTCAATGAGCAGTTCTTC; CDR3: CASSLASLVNEQFF
J: TRBJ2-1; V: TRBV20-1; size: few; D: NA; length: 13; DNA: TGCAGTGCTAGATCATCCTACTACAATGAGCAGTTCTTC; CDR3: CSARSSYYNEQFF
J: TRBJ2-3; V: TRBV7-6; size: NA; D: NA; length: 15; DNA: TGTGCCAGCAGCGCCGGACAGATAAGCACAGATACGCAGTATTTT; CDR3: CASSAGQISTDTQYF
J: TRBJ2-5; V: TRBV12-3/TRBV12-4; size: many; D: NA; length: 16; DNA: TGTGCCAGCAAGGGTCCAGGACGGGACCTACAAGAGACCCAGTACTTC; CDR3: CASKGPGRDLQETQYF
J: TRBJ2-7; V: TRBV7-9; size: many; D: NA; length: 14; DNA: TGTGCCAGCAGCCCATCCGGGATTGACTACGAGCAGTACTTC; CDR3: CASSPSGIDYEQYF
J: TRBJ2-1; V: TRBV6-2/TRBV6-3; size: many; D: NA; length: 13; DNA: TGTGCCAGCAGTTATGGACCATACATCGAGCAGTTCTTC; CDR3: CASSYGPYIEQFF
J: TRBJ1-2; V: TRBV6-2/TRBV6-3; size: NA; D: NA; length: 13; DNA: TGTGCCAGCAGTTCGCACAGCATCTATGGCTACACCTTC; CDR3: CASSSHSIYGYTF
J: TRBJ2-7; V: TRBV20-1; size: many; D: TRBD2; length: 15; DNA: TGCAGTGCTAGCCTAGCGGGAGGAGGATCCTACGAGCAGTACTTC; CDR3: CSASLAGGGSYEQYF
J: TRBJ2-4; V: TRBV15; size: NA; D: TRBD1; length: 12; DNA: TGTGCCACCAGCAGAAGACAGGGAATTCAGTACTTC; CDR3: CATSRRQGIQYF
J: TRBJ2-1; V: TRBV20-1; size: many; D: NA; length: 12; DNA: TGCAGTGCTCCGGAGTCCTACAATGAGCAGTTCTTC; CDR3: CSAPESYNEQFF